The clone carrying this TCR beta chain was found many times. Its specificity is not known. This sample stems from a study of T cell repertoires in cytomegalovirus infection. TCRdb called the reads again in MiXCR, with one record for every CDR3 protein. The top ten clones hold around 13% of a sample with some 800,000 distinct CDR3 sequences, about 28% of them seen once. This specimen was cultured CD8+ T cells from PBMCs, taken from culture after CMV antigen stimulation. The clonotype originates from a human donor in good health (CMV status not recorded). Some clones in this sample may be carry-over from other donors' samples.

CDR3 bases: TGTGCCAGCAGCTTCACCGGACAGGGGGGGGAGACCCAGTACTTC. This gives the protein CASSFTGQGGETQYF. V and J are TRBV6-5 and TRBJ2-5; 10 bases map to TRBD1. Germline loops: CDR1 MNHEY, CDR2 SVGAGI. CDR3 size: 15 residues. Trimming removed 6 bases from V and 5 bases from J; junction bases left unmatched: 9.